Listed below are T cell receptor beta chains from one sample, sequenced in a study of cytomegalovirus exposure and HLA in healthy donors. Sequencing was performed with immunoSEQ multiplex PCR; in TCRdb, only in-frame clones are kept and a portion is missing. The sample holds 130,000 or so clones, around 8.5% seen once. The sample taken for sequencing was PBMCs. The receptors come from a man aged 40-55 years in good health and CMV-seronegative. Each CDR3 is given with its conserved first and last residue. The order of the fields is J gene, V gene, CDR3 length, clone size, D gene, CDR3 protein, CDR3 DNA. The D gene is left open where the match is weak. Clone size appears in some rows only: once, few, many, or a class for an expanded clone.

j_call: TRBJ1-1
v_call: TRBV29-1
cdr3_length: 11
clone_size: many
d_call: .
cdr3_aa: CSVEVRAVAFF
cdr3_nt: TGCAGCGTTGAAGTGAGGGCAGTGGCTTTCTTT

j_call: TRBJ1-5
v_call: TRBV7-6
cdr3_length: 13
clone_size: .
d_call: .
cdr3_aa: CASSLAASEPQHF
cdr3_nt: TGTGCCAGCAGCTTAGCCGCGTCCGAACCCCAGCATTTT

j_call: TRBJ2-2
v_call: TRBV2
cdr3_length: 16
clone_size: .
d_call: TRBD2
cdr3_aa: CASSRERGVITGELFF
cdr3_nt: TGTGCCAGCAGCCGAGAGCGGGGGGTTATCACCGGGGAGCTGTTTTTT

j_call: TRBJ2-7
v_call: TRBV6-5
cdr3_length: 15
clone_size: .
d_call: TRBD1
cdr3_aa: CASSSPGQGINEQYF
cdr3_nt: TGTGCCAGCAGCTCCCCCGGACAGGGAATCAACGAGCAGTACTTC

j_call: TRBJ2-5
v_call: TRBV11-2
cdr3_length: 12
clone_size: few
d_call: .
cdr3_aa: CASSLVGETQYF
cdr3_nt: TGTGCCAGCAGCTTAGTCGGTGAGACCCAGTACTTC

j_call: TRBJ1-4
v_call: TRBV5-6
cdr3_length: 14
clone_size: .
d_call: .
cdr3_aa: CASTPLAANEKLFF
cdr3_nt: TGTGCCAGCACGCCTCTTGCGGCTAATGAAAAACTGTTTTTT

j_call: TRBJ1-5
v_call: TRBV5-6
cdr3_length: 14
clone_size: few
d_call: TRBD1
cdr3_aa: CASSLGQGGQPQHF
cdr3_nt: TGTGCCAGCAGCTTGGGGCAGGGGGGTCAGCCCCAGCATTTT

j_call: TRBJ2-7
v_call: TRBV11-3
cdr3_length: 13
clone_size: .
d_call: TRBD1
cdr3_aa: CASSRTGINEQYF
cdr3_nt: TGTGCCAGCAGCCGGACAGGGATCAACGAGCAGTACTTC

j_call: TRBJ1-2
v_call: TRBV5-6
cdr3_length: 14
clone_size: few
d_call: .
cdr3_aa: CASSWQGPDYGYTF
cdr3_nt: TGTGCCAGCAGCTGGCAGGGGCCTGACTATGGCTACACCTTC

j_call: TRBJ1-1
v_call: TRBV7-8
cdr3_length: 12
clone_size: once
d_call: .
cdr3_aa: CASSPWGLEAFF
cdr3_nt: TGTGCCAGCAGCCCCTGGGGCCTTGAAGCTTTCTTT

j_call: TRBJ2-7
v_call: TRBV29-1
cdr3_length: 14
clone_size: .
d_call: TRBD2
cdr3_aa: CSASLAGEPYEQYF
cdr3_nt: TGCAGCGCTTCATTAGCGGGGGAGCCCTACGAGCAGTACTTC

j_call: TRBJ1-2
v_call: TRBV7-9
cdr3_length: 13
clone_size: few
d_call: .
cdr3_aa: CASSLDFQGGYTF
cdr3_nt: TGTGCCAGCAGCTTAGATTTCCAGGGTGGCTACACCTTC

j_call: TRBJ1-1
v_call: TRBV18
cdr3_length: 14
clone_size: .
d_call: .
cdr3_aa: CASSPQQGETEAFF
cdr3_nt: TGTGCCAGCTCACCGCAGCAGGGCGAGACTGAAGCTTTCTTT

j_call: TRBJ2-2
v_call: TRBV5-6
cdr3_length: 16
clone_size: .
d_call: TRBD2
cdr3_aa: CASSFGLAGDTGELFF
cdr3_nt: TGTGCCAGCAGCTTCGGACTAGCGGGGGATACCGGGGAGCTGTTTTTT

j_call: TRBJ2-3
v_call: TRBV27
cdr3_length: 16
clone_size: .
d_call: TRBD2
cdr3_aa: CASSSGLAGGSDTQYF
cdr3_nt: TGTGCCAGCAGTTCCGGACTAGCGGGGGGATCAGATACGCAGTATTTT

j_call: TRBJ2-5
v_call: TRBV7-9
cdr3_length: 14
clone_size: few
d_call: TRBD1
cdr3_aa: CASSLQGAGETQYF
cdr3_nt: TGTGCCAGCAGCTTGCAGGGGGCGGGGGAGACCCAGTACTTC

j_call: TRBJ2-5
v_call: TRBV6-6
cdr3_length: 14
clone_size: .
d_call: .
cdr3_aa: CASSPGLAKETQYF
cdr3_nt: TGTGCCAGCAGCCCCGGACTGGCGAAAGAGACCCAGTACTTC

j_call: TRBJ2-7
v_call: TRBV1
cdr3_length: 12
clone_size: few
d_call: .
cdr3_aa: CTNRTGGHEQYF
cdr3_nt: TGCACCAACCGGACAGGGGGCCACGAGCAGTACTTC

j_call: TRBJ2-1
v_call: TRBV6-5
cdr3_length: 13
clone_size: .
d_call: .
cdr3_aa: CASSYRGAGEQFF
cdr3_nt: TGTGCCAGCAGTTACCGGGGAGCCGGTGAGCAGTTCTTC

j_call: TRBJ2-7
v_call: TRBV7-6
cdr3_length: 14
clone_size: few
d_call: .
cdr3_aa: CASSRSLRVHEQYF
cdr3_nt: TGTGCCAGCAGCCGCTCGTTGAGGGTCCACGAGCAGTACTTC

j_call: TRBJ1-6
v_call: TRBV14
cdr3_length: 15
clone_size: .
d_call: TRBD1
cdr3_aa: CASSHAGTGESPLHF
cdr3_nt: TGTGCCAGCAGCCACGCCGGGACAGGGGAATCACCCCTCCACTTT

j_call: TRBJ2-7
v_call: TRBV27
cdr3_length: 13
clone_size: few
d_call: .
cdr3_aa: CASRERNSYEQYF
cdr3_nt: TGTGCCAGCAGGGAGCGGAACTCCTACGAGCAGTACTTC

j_call: TRBJ2-3
v_call: TRBV5-1
cdr3_length: 13
clone_size: .
d_call: .
cdr3_aa: CASSPDFGGTQYF
cdr3_nt: TGCGCCAGCAGCCCGGATTTCGGCGGGACGCAGTATTTT

j_call: TRBJ2-1
v_call: TRBV11-2
cdr3_length: 17
clone_size: few
d_call: .
cdr3_aa: CASSLGPTVGAHNEQFF
cdr3_nt: TGTGCCAGCAGCTTAGGCCCGACAGTCGGTGCCCACAATGAGCAGTTCTTC

j_call: TRBJ2-2
v_call: TRBV5-1
cdr3_length: 15
clone_size: .
d_call: TRBD1
cdr3_aa: CASSFGTGSTGELFF
cdr3_nt: TGCGCCAGCAGCTTTGGGACAGGGTCCACCGGGGAGCTGTTTTTT

j_call: TRBJ2-6
v_call: TRBV4-3
cdr3_length: 19
clone_size: few
d_call: TRBD2
cdr3_aa: CASSQGYTAGVLGANVLTF
cdr3_nt: TGCGCCAGCAGCCAGGGGTATACAGCGGGGGTATTAGGGGCCAACGTCCTGACTTTC

j_call: TRBJ1-2
v_call: TRBV9
cdr3_length: 14
clone_size: few
d_call: .
cdr3_aa: CASSAMGGEGGYTF
cdr3_nt: TGTGCCAGCAGCGCCATGGGAGGGGAAGGTGGCTACACCTTC

j_call: TRBJ2-2
v_call: TRBV2
cdr3_length: 13
clone_size: .
d_call: .
cdr3_aa: CARSRENTGELFF
cdr3_nt: TGTGCCCGGTCCCGGGAAAACACCGGGGAGCTGTTTTTT

j_call: TRBJ1-6
v_call: TRBV19
cdr3_length: 14
clone_size: .
d_call: .
cdr3_aa: CASSPPDSNSPLHF
cdr3_nt: TGTGCCAGTAGTCCCCCGGACAGTAATTCACCCCTCCACTTT

j_call: TRBJ2-5
v_call: TRBV5-1
cdr3_length: 15
clone_size: few
d_call: .
cdr3_aa: CASSLALGAEETQYF
cdr3_nt: TGCGCCAGCAGCTTGGCCTTAGGGGCTGAGGAGACCCAGTACTTC

j_call: TRBJ2-3
v_call: TRBV6-5
cdr3_length: 15
clone_size: few
d_call: TRBD2
cdr3_aa: CASSGAGGLTDTQYF
cdr3_nt: TGTGCCAGCAGTGGCGCGGGGGGACTCACAGATACGCAGTATTTT

j_call: TRBJ1-1
v_call: TRBV7-8
cdr3_length: 14
clone_size: few
d_call: .
cdr3_aa: CASSLREENTEAFF
cdr3_nt: TGTGCCAGCAGCTTACGGGAGGAGAACACTGAAGCTTTCTTT

j_call: TRBJ1-2
v_call: TRBV7-9
cdr3_length: 15
clone_size: few
d_call: TRBD1
cdr3_aa: CASSLNPGQYYGYTF
cdr3_nt: TGTGCCAGCAGCCTCAACCCGGGACAGTACTATGGCTACACCTTC

j_call: TRBJ2-7
v_call: TRBV19
cdr3_length: 12
clone_size: few
d_call: .
cdr3_aa: CASSPRPYEQYF
cdr3_nt: TGTGCCAGTAGTCCCAGGCCCTACGAGCAGTACTTC

j_call: TRBJ2-2
v_call: TRBV7-2
cdr3_length: 16
clone_size: .
d_call: .
cdr3_aa: CASSLGPGVNTGELFF
cdr3_nt: TGTGCCAGCAGCTTAGGACCGGGGGTGAACACCGGGGAGCTGTTTTTT

j_call: TRBJ2-5
v_call: TRBV19
cdr3_length: 15
clone_size: .
d_call: TRBD1
cdr3_aa: CASSNRQGRGETQYF
cdr3_nt: TGTGCCAGTAGTAACCGACAGGGTCGAGGGGAGACCCAGTACTTC

j_call: TRBJ2-3
v_call: TRBV7-9
cdr3_length: 14
clone_size: few
d_call: .
cdr3_aa: CASSLGGETDTQYF
cdr3_nt: TGTGCCAGCAGCTTAGGCGGCGAGACAGATACGCAGTATTTT

j_call: TRBJ2-3
v_call: TRBV7-2
cdr3_length: 15
clone_size: few
d_call: .
cdr3_aa: CASSLAGGYTDTQYF
cdr3_nt: TGTGCCAGCAGCTTAGCGGGGGGTTACACAGATACGCAGTATTTT

j_call: TRBJ2-3
v_call: TRBV7-2
cdr3_length: 16
clone_size: .
d_call: TRBD2
cdr3_aa: CASSLISGGLTDTQYF
cdr3_nt: TGTGCCAGCAGCTTAATTAGCGGGGGGCTTACAGATACGCAGTATTTT

j_call: TRBJ1-4
v_call: TRBV19
cdr3_length: 13
clone_size: .
d_call: TRBD1
cdr3_aa: CASHRQGGEKLFF
cdr3_nt: TGTGCCAGCCACCGACAGGGTGGCGAAAAACTGTTTTTT